This TCR beta chain derives from a study of cytomegalovirus exposure and HLA in healthy donors. Remarks on this clone: Its antigen is still unknown.

With 6 bases removed from V and 0 bases from J, the gap between germline ends came to 6 bases. The CDR3 spans 13 residues. Germline V lookup: CDR1 MNHEY, CDR2 SVGAGI. Study-level findings and limits: Highest at DRB1 and lowest at HLA-C, TCR association rates differed among HLA loci in a later analysis. Certain indistinguishable V segments, among them TRBV6-2 and TRBV6-3, were excluded.

This PCR relied on a set of 60 Vbeta primers and 13 Jbeta primers. Sequenced by immunoSEQ multiplex PCR; TCRdb stores in-frame clones only, minus some. The data hold 99,000 or so clones, with over 9.5% observed a single time. The chain has TRBV6-5 and TRBJ1-3; D is undetermined. Specimen: PBMCs. The receptor was derived from a man aged 35 to 55 in good health and CMV-seropositive. The CDR3 DNA follows: TGTGCCAGCAGGGGCAGCTCTGGAAACACCATATATTTT. Protein product: CASRGSSGNTIYF.